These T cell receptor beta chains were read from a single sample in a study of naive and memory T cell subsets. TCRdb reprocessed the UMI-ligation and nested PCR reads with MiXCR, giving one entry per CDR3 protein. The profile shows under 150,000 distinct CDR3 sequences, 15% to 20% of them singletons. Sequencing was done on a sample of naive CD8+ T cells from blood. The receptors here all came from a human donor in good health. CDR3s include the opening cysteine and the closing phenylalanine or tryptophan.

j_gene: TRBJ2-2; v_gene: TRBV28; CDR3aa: CASGLAEHTGELFF
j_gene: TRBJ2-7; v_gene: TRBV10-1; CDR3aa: CASSESGGSSYEQYF
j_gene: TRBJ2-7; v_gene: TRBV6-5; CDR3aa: CASSTGREQYF
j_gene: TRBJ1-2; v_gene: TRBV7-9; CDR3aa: CASSPRDFEGYTF
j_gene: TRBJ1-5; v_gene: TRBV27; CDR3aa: CASSLSPRGHQPQHF
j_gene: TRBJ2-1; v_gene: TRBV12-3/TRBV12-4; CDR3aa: CASSLITNEQFF
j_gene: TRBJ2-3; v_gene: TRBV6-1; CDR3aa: CASWVEDTQYF
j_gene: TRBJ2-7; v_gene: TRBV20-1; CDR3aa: CSATSFLVGGYEQYF
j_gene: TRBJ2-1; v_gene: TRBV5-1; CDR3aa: CASSLGGSAYNEQFF
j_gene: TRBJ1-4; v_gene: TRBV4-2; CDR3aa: CASSQGGQGDEKLFF
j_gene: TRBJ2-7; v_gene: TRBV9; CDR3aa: CASSPGGPEQYF
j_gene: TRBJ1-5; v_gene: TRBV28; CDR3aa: CASSWASSNQPQHF
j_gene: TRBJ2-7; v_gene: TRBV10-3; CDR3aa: CAIALGGAPYEQYF
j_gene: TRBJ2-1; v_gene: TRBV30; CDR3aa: CASAGLAGAPLVGQFF
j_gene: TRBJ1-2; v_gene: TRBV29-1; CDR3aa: CSVEYDDYGYTF
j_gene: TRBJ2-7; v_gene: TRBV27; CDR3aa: CASSHPASGVYEQYF
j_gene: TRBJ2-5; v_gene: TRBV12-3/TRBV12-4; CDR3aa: CASSLGASVNSETQYF
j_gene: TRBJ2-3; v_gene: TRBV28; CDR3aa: CASSLNGVINTQYF
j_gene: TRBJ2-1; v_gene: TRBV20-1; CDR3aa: CSARDSLSDNEQFF
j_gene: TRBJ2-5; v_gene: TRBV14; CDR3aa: CASSQRTSGSNETQYF
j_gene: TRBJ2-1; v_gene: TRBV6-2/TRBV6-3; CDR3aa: CASSLPPGGTGGFSANEQFF
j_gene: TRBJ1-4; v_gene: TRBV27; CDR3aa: CASSVDSFATNEKLFF
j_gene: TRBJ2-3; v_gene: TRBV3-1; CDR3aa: CASSPQTTPLDTQYF
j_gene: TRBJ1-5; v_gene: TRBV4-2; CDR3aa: CASSQAIQEMSNQPQHF
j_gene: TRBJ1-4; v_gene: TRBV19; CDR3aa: CASSSRDTNEKLFF
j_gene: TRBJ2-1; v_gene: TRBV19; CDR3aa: CASSMPGSAYNEQFF
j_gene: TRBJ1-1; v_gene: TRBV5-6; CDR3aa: CASSWGGTEAFF
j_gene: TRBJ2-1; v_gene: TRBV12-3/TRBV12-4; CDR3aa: CASTRSANEQFF
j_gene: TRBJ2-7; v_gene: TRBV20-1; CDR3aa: CSAEEASGSYEQYF
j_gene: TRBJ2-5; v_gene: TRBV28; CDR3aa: CASRGPGLQETQYF
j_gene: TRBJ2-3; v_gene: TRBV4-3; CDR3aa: CASSQEEDGWDTQYF
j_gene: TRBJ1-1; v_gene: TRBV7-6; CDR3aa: CASSVGQGFAEAFF
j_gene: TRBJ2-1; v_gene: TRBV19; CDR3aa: CASREGVNEQFF
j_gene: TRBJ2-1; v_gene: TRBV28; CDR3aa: CASRLEGDNEQFF
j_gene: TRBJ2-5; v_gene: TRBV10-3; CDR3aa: CAIREDSQETQYF
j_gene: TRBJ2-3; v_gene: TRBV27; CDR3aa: CASSALELDATQYF
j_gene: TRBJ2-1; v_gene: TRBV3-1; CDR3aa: CASSHGQGSTNEQFF
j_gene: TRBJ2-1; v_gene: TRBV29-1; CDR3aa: CSVEDLSGAINEQFF
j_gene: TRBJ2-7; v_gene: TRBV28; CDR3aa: CASSLRQNRGYSYEQYF
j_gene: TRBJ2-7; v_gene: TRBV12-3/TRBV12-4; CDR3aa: CASSFHRDQGEQYF
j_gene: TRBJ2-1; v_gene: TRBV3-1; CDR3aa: CASSSSGLAEQFF
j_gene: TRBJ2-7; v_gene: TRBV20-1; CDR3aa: CSARRSGSYEQYF
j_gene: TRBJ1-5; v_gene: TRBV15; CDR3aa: CATSGDRGGNQPQHF
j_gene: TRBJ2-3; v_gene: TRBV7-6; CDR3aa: CASSLMDTDTQYF
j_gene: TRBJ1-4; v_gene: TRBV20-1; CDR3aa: CSARDETLSRTADEKLFF
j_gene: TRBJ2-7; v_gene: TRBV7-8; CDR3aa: CASSLADSWPGGQYF
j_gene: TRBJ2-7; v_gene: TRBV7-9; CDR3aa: CASSFQDYEQYF
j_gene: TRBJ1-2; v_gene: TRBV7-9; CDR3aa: CASSLAAIPGYGYTF
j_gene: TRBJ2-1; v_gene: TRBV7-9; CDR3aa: CASSQGSGNEQFF
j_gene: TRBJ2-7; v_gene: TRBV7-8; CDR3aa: CASSSQGTGYEQYF